This T cell receptor (beta chain) derives from a study of T cell clonality in common variable immunodeficiency. Regarding the study as a whole: CVID subjects showed higher TCRbeta clonality than healthy controls.

Between the trimmed V and J ends, which lost 0 bases and 3 bases, there was a span of 9 bases. The V gene's germline CDR1 is GTSNPN and CDR2 SVGIG (reference sequence). The CDR3 is made up of 14 amino acids. This clone was observed at least ten times. The antigen remains undetermined. The read ends 3 residues early relative to the CDR3; the germline J gene fills the gap. Equal genomic DNA amounts from CVID and control samples were sequenced. Sequencing used immunoSEQ multiplex PCR; TCRdb keeps in-frame clones, though not all of them. The sample contains 35,000 to 50,000 clones, none of them singletons. Donors gave roughly 5 to 8 ml heparinized peripheral whole blood.

The chain couples TRBV30 to TRBJ1-5, with D hard to call. The sequencing sample was made of peripheral blood mononuclear cells. The origin of this receptor is a person aged 18 to 75 in good health. The CDR3 bases that were read are TGTGCCTGGAGTGTACCAGGATTCAATCAGCCC. Protein: CAWSVPGFNQP. The full-length CDR3 reads as CAWSVPGFNQPQHF.